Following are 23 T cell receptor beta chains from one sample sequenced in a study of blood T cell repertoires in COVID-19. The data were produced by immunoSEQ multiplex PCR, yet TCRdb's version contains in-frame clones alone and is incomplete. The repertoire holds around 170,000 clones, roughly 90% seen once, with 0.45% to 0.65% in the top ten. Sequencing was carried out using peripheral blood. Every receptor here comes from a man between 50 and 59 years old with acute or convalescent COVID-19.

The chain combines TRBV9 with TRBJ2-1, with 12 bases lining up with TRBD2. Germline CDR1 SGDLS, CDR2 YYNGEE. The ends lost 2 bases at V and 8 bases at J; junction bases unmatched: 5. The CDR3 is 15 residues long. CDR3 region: CASSVTSGRGYEQFF. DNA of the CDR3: TGTGCCAGCAGCGTGACTAGCGGGAGAGGCTATGAGCAGTTCTTC.

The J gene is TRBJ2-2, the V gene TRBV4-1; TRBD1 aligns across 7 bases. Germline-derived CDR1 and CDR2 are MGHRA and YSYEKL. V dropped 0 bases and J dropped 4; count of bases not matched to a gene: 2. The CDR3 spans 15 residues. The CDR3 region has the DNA TGCGCCAGCAGCCAAGAGGGACAGTCCACCGGGGAGCTGTTTTTT. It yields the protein CASSQEGQSTGELFF.

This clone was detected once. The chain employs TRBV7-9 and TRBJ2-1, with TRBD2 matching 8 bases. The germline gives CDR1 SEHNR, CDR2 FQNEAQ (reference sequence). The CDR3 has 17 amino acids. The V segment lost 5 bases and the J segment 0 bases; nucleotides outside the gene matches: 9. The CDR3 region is CASSPSASGHSYNEQFF. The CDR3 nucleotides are TGTGCCAGCAGCCCTAGCGCTAGCGGGCACTCCTACAATGAGCAGTTCTTC.

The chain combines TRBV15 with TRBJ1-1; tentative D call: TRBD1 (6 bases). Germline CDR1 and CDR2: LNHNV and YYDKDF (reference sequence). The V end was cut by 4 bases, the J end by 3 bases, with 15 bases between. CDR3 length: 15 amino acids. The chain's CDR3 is CATSKTGSGDTEAFF. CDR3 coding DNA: TGTGCCACCAGCAAAACAGGGAGCGGGGACACTGAAGCTTTCTTT.

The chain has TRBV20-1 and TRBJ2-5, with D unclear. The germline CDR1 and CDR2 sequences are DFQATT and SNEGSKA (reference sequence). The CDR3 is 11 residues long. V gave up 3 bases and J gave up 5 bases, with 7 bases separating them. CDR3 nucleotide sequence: TGCAGTGCTAGTAATCGGGAGACCCAGTACTTC. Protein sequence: CSASNRETQYF.

In DNA form, the CDR3 reads TGTGCCAGCAGCGCCTCGGGACAACCAGCGAACACCGGGGAGCTGTTTTTT. It is translated as CASSASGQPANTGELFF. This chain joins TRBV7-3 and TRBJ2-2; D may be TRBD1 (6 bases). The CDR3 spans 17 residues. Between the trimmed V and J ends, which lost 5 bases and 0 bases, there was a span of 16 bases. CDR1 is SGHTA and CDR2 is FQGTGA in the germline V gene.

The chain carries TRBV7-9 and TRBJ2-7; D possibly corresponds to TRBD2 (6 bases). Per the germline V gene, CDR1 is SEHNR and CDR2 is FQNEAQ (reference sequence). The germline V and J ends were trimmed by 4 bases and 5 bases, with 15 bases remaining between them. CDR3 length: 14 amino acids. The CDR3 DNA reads TGTGCCAGCAGCTCCTTACGGGAGTTGAACGAGCAGTACTTC. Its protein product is CASSSLRELNEQYF.

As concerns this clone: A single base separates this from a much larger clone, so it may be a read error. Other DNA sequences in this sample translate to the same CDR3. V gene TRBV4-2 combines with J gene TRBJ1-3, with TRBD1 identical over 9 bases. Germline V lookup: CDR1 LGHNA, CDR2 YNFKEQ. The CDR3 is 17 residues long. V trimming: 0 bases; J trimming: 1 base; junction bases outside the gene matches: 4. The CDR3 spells CASSQEGQGLSGNTIYF. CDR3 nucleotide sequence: TGTGCCAGCAGCCAAGAGGGACAGGGCCTTTCTGGAAACACCATATATTTT.

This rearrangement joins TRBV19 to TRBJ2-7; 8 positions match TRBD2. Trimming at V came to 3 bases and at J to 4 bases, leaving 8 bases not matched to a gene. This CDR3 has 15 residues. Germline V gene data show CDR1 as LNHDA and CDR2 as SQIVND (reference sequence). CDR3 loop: CASSISAGGWYEQYF. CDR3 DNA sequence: TGTGCCAGTAGTATCTCCGCGGGGGGCTGGTACGAGCAGTACTTC.

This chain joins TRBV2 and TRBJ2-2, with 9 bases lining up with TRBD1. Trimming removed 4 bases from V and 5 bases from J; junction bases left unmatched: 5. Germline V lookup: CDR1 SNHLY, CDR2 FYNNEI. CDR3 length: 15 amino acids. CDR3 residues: CASSAQGARTGELFF. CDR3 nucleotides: TGTGCCAGCAGTGCACAGGGGGCGCGTACCGGGGAGCTGTTTTTT.

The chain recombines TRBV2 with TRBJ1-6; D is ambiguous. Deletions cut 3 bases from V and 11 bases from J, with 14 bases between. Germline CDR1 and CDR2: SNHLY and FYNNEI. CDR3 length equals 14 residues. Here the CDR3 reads CASSETRKTAPLHF. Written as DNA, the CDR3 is TGTGCCAGCAGTGAGACTCGGAAGACGGCACCCCTCCACTTT. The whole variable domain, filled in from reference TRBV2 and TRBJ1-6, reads EPEVTQTPSHQVTQMGQEVILRCVPISNHLYFYWYRQILGQKVEFLVSFYNNEISEKSEIFDDQFSVERPDGSNFTLKIRSTKLEDSAMYFCASSETRKTAPLHFGNGTRLTVT.

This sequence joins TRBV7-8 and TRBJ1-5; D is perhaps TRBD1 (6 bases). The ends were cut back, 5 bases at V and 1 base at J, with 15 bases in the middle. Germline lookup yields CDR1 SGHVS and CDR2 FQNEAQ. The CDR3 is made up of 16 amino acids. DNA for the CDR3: TGTGCCAGCAGCCACTCAAGGACAGAGAGCAATCAGCCCCAGCATTTT. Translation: CASSHSRTESNQPQHF.

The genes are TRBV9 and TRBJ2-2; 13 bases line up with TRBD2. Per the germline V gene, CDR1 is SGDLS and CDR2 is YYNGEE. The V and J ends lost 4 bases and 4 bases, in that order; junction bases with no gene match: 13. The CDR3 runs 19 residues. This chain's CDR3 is CASSHEGLAGPLGTGELFF. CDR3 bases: TGTGCCAGCAGCCACGAGGGACTAGCGGGACCCTTGGGCACCGGGGAGCTGTTTTTT.

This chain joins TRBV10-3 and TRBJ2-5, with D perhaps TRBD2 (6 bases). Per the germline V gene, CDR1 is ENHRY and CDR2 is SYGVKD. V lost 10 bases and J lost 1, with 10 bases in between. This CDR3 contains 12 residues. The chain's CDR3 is CATAGSQETQYF. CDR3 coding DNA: TGTGCCACCGCGGGGTCCCAAGAGACCCAGTACTTC.

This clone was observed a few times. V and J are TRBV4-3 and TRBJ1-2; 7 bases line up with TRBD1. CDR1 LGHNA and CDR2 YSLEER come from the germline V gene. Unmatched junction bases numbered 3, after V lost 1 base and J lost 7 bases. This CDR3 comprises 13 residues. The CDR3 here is CASSQGTGAGYTF. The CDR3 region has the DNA TGCGCCAGCAGCCAAGGTACAGGGGCTGGCTACACCTTC.

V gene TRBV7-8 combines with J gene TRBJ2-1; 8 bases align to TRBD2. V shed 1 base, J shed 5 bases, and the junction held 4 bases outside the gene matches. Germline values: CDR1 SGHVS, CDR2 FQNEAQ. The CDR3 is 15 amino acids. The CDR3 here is CASSLGAGGDNEQFF. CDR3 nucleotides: TGTGCCAGCAGCTTAGGGGCGGGGGGCGACAATGAGCAGTTCTTC.

In DNA, the CDR3 is TGCGCCAGCAGCTTGGGCGGGAGAACCTACAATGAGCAGTTCTTC. Its protein is CASSLGGRTYNEQFF. The chain employs TRBV5-1 and TRBJ2-1, with TRBD2 matching 7 bases. Trimming took 0 bases from V and 2 from J; bases not matched to a gene: 2. Germline loops: CDR1 SGHRS, CDR2 YFSETQ. The CDR3 is 15 amino acids.

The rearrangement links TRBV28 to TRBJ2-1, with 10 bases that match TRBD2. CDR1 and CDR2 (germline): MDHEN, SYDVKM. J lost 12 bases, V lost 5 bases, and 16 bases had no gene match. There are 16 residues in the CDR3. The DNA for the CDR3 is TGTGCCAGCAGTGAAAGCGGGAGGGCGCCGGTGGTGGGGCAGTTCTTC. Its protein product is CASSESGRAPVVGQFF. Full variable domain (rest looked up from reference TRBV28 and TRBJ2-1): DVKVTQSSRYLVKRTGEKVFLECVQDMDHENMFWYRQDPGLGLRLIYFSYDVKMKEKGDIPEGYSVSREKKERFSLILESASTNQTSMYLCASSESGRAPVVGQFFGPGTRLTVL.

The CDR3 reads CASSLSGPGQGSQPQHF. The CDR3 DNA sequence: TGTGCCAGCAGTCTTTCGGGGCCTGGACAGGGGTCCCAGCCCCAGCATTTT. The J gene is TRBJ1-5, the V gene TRBV28; 9 bases agree with TRBD1. Germline lookup yields CDR1 MDHEN and CDR2 SYDVKM. V lost 5 bases, J lost 7 bases, and 15 bases stayed unmatched. The CDR3 is 17 residues long.

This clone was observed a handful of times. CDR3 region: CASSKAGTGNFYGYTF. The DNA of the CDR3 is TGCGCCAGCAGCAAGGCCGGGACAGGGAATTTCTATGGCTACACCTTC. The V call is TRBV5-1, the J call TRBJ1-2, with 9 bases aligning to TRBD1. The germline CDR1 and CDR2 sequences are SGHRS and YFSETQ. V dropped 4 bases and J dropped 4; count of bases not matched to a gene: 11. This CDR3 is built from 16 residues. The full variable domain, with the rest looked up from reference TRBV5-1 and TRBJ1-2, is KAGVTQTPRYLIKTRGQQVTLSCSPISGHRSVSWYQQTPGQGLQFLFEYFSETQRNKGNFPGRFSGRQFSNSRSEMNVSTLELGDSALYLCASSKAGTGNFYGYTFGSGTRLTVV.

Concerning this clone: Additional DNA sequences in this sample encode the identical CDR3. The CDR3 spells CASSVRDMNTEAFF. DNA for the CDR3: TGTGCCAGCAGTGTTCGGGATATGAACACTGAAGCTTTCTTT. The V gene is TRBV2, the J gene TRBJ1-1, with D unclear. V shed 4 bases and J shed 0 bases, with 9 bases lying between them. This CDR3 is 14 amino acids long. The germline V gene has CDR1 SNHLY and CDR2 FYNNEI. Based on the CDR3 plus reference TRBV2 and TRBJ1-1, the full variable domain is EPEVTQTPSHQVTQMGQEVILRCVPISNHLYFYWYRQILGQKVEFLVSFYNNEISEKSEIFDDQFSVERPDGSNFTLKIRSTKLEDSAMYFCASSVRDMNTEAFFGQGTRLTVV.

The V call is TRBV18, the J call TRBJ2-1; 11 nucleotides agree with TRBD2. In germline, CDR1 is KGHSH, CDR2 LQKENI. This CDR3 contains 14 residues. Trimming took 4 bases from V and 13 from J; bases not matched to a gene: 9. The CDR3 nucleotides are TGTGCCAGCTCACGGATACTAGCGGGAGAACGTCAGTTCTTC. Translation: CASSRILAGERQFF.

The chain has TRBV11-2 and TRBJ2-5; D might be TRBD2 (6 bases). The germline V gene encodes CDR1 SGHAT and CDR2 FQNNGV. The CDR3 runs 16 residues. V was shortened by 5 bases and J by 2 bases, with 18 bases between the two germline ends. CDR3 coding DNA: TGTGCCAGCAGCCACACCCCCGGGACTCCTCAAGAGACCCAGTACTTC. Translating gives CASSHTPGTPQETQYF.